The entry below gives a single T cell receptor (beta chain) sequence along with its context. Its antigen is currently unknown. The sample comes from a study of cytomegalovirus exposure and HLA in healthy donors. V gave up 4 bases and J gave up 0 bases, with 13 bases separating them. Germline V gene sequence: CDR1 SGHRS, CDR2 YFSETQ. This CDR3 region has 15 residues. Study-level results: For most TCR beta V segments, an earlier analysis put the productive rate at about 87% or about 30% of the time. Immune exposure information comprised only CMV serostatus.

The PCR had 60 Vbeta and 13 Jbeta primers. Clones were sequenced by immunoSEQ multiplex PCR, and TCRdb holds only the in-frame ones, with some missing. Of 100,000 to 150,000 clones listed, less than 85% are singletons. The chain employs TRBV5-1 and TRBJ2-5; D unclear. Sequenced sample: PBMCs. The receptor was isolated from a man between 40 and 49 years old in good health and CMV-seronegative. This CDR3 reads CASSNIQLYQETQYF. CDR3 DNA: TGCGCCAGCAGCAATATACAGCTGTACCAAGAGACCCAGTACTTC.